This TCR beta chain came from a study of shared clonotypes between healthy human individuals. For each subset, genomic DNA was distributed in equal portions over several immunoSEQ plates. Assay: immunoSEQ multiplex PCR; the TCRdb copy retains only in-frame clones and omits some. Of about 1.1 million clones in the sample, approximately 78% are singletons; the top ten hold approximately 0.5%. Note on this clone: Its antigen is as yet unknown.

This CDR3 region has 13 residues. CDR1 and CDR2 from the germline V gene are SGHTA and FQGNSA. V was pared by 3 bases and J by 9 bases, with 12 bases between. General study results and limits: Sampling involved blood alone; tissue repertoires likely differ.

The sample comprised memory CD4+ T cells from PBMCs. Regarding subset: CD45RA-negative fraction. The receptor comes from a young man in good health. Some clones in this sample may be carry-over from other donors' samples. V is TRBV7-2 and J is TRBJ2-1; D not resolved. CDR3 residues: CASSFSRAGEQFF. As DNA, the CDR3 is TGTGCCAGCAGCTTTTCTAGAGCTGGTGAGCAGTTCTTC.